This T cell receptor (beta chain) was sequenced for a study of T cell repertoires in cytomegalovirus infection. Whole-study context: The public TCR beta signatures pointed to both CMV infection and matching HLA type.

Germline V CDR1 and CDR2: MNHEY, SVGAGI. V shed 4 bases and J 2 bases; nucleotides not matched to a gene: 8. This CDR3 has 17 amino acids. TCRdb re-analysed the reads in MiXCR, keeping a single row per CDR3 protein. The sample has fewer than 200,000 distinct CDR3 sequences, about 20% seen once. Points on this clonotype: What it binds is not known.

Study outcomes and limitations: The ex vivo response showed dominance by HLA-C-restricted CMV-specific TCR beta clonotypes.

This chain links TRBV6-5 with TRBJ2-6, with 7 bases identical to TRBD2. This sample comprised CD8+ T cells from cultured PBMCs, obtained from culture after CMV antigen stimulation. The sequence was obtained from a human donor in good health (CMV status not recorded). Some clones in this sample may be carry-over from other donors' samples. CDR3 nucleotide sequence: TGTGCCAGCAGTTCCGCGGGGGTAGGGACTGGGGCCAACGTCCTGACTTTC. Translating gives CASSSAGVGTGANVLTF.